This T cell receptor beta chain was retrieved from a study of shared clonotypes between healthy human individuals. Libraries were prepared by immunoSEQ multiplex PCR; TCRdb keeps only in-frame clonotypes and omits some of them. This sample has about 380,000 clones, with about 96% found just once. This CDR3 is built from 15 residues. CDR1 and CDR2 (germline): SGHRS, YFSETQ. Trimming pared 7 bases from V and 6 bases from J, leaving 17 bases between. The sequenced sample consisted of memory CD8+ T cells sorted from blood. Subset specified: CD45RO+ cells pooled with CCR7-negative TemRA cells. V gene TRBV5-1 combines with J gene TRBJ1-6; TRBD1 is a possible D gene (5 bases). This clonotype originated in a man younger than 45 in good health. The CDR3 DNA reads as TGCGCCAGCTCGAAGGTAGACAGTCTTAATTCACCCCTCCACTTT. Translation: CASSKVDSLNSPLHF.